This section outlines one T cell receptor (beta chain) sequence together with its context. Its antigen is not known. This sample was included in a study of PD-1 blockade in mismatch repair-deficient tumors. For the study at large: All were previously treated, progressing patients with approximately 11 mismatch repair-deficient cancer types.

Repertoires were generated with immunoSEQ multiplex PCR, while TCRdb's copy carries only in-frame clones and drops some. The table has some 97,000 clones, about four fifths seen once. The V gene's germline CDR1 is MGHDK and CDR2 SYGVNS. The trim removed 6 bases at V and 0 bases at J, leaving 6 bases unmatched. The CDR3 spans 16 residues. Study results and caveats: Tumor-resident clones, often undetectable pretreatment in blood, expanded then contracted after pembrolizumab.

All patients were mismatch repair deficient, assessed by either PCR or immunohistochemistry. The TCR was taken from an adult with mismatch repair-deficient cancer. The material was peripheral blood, obtained approximately 35 weeks after starting pembrolizumab. The rearrangement joins TRBV25-1 to TRBJ1-3, with 9 positions matching TRBD1. CDR3 sequence (DNA): TGTGCCAGCAGGGACAGGGGAAAGAGCTCTGGAAACACCATATATTTT. As protein: CASRDRGKSSGNTIYF.